This T cell receptor (beta chain) was documented in a study of T cell changes during pregnancy in multiple sclerosis. The table came from immunoSEQ multiplex PCR; TCRdb's copy has only in-frame clones and leaves some out. The repertoire holds about 38,000 clones, with around 90% as singletons. This TCR came from a female donor with multiple sclerosis, enrolled in a pregnancy study. The sample in question was CD8+ T cells from peripheral blood mononuclear cells, obtained after pregnancy.

The CDR3 spells CASSPGQLSYEQYF. DNA of the CDR3: TGCGCCAGCAGCCCCGGACAGCTCTCCTACGAGCAGTACTTC. The chain is built from TRBV4-1 and TRBJ2-7, with D possibly being TRBD1 (6 bases). Trimming stripped 4 bases from V and 0 bases from J, with 10 bases between. CDR3 length equals 14 residues. Germline CDR1 and CDR2: MGHRA and YSYEKL.